Listed here are 26 T cell receptor beta chains from one sample, sequenced in a study of spatial heterogeneity in lung cancer. Indicated time point: blood at routine non-recurrence follow-up after resection. Tumor, nontumor lung or frozen PBMC supplied whole RNA that was sequenced unsorted. TCRdb called the 5' RACE reads again in MiXCR, with one record for every CDR3 protein. The table shows about 120,000 distinct CDR3 sequences, with 12% occurring only once. Material: PBMCs, obtained at follow-up. The receptors were sampled from a male donor with early-stage non-small cell lung cancer.

The chain joins TRBV20-1 to TRBJ1-1; no clear D. The CDR3 runs to 17 residues. Germline loops: CDR1 DFQATT, CDR2 SNEGSKA (reference sequence). V gave up 0 bases and J gave up 0 bases, with 17 bases separating them. The CDR3: CSARDQVGRKMNTEAFF. As DNA, the CDR3 is TGCAGTGCTAGAGATCAGGTGGGTAGGAAGATGAACACTGAAGCTTTCTTT.

This clonotype has just a few counts. The chain employs TRBV20-1 and TRBJ2-4, with 7 bases that match TRBD1. Germline CDR1 and CDR2: DFQATT and SNEGSKA (reference sequence). V shed 6 bases and J 0 bases; nucleotides not matched to a gene: 5. This CDR3 region has 14 residues. The CDR3 coding sequence is TGCAGTGCCACGGGACAGCTAGCCAAAAACATTCAGTACTTC. This codes for CSATGQLAKNIQYF.

The chain joins TRBV28 to TRBJ2-3; D may be TRBD1 (6 bases). The germline gives CDR1 MDHEN, CDR2 SYDVKM. The CDR3 is 16 residues long. V lost 2 bases and J 6 bases, leaving 18 bases between the germline ends. The CDR3 sequence is CASSLNEVGAGDTQYF. The CDR3 bases are TGTGCCAGCAGTTTAAATGAGGTGGGGGCAGGGGATACGCAGTATTTT.

The V gene is TRBV3-1, the J gene TRBJ1-5; D is ambiguous. CDR1 is LGHDT and CDR2 is YNNKEL in the germline V gene (reference sequence). V gave up 4 bases and J gave up 0 bases, with 7 bases separating them. This CDR3 contains 14 residues. Written as DNA, the CDR3 is TGTGCCAGCAGCCTTGGGGTTAGCAATCAGCCCCAGCATTTT. Its translation is CASSLGVSNQPQHF.

This clonotype appeared many times. This rearrangement joins TRBV10-3 to TRBJ2-7, with D maybe TRBD2 (6 bases). V was pared by 6 bases and J by 5 bases, with 14 bases between. This CDR3 is 13 amino acids long. CDR1 and CDR2 (germline): ENHRY, SYGVKD. As DNA, the CDR3 is TGTGCCATCAGAGCACTAGCATCTGACGAGCAGTACTTC. Translating it yields CAIRALASDEQYF.

This rearrangement joins TRBV20-1 to TRBJ2-7; 7 bases align to TRBD1. The V gene end was trimmed by 3 bases and the J gene end by 4 bases; junction bases not matched to a gene: 21. This CDR3 is built from 18 residues. Germline lookup yields CDR1 DFQATT and CDR2 SNEGSKA (reference sequence). This CDR3 reads CSASPPIETRDRRYEQYF. The CDR3 DNA is TGCAGTGCTAGTCCGCCCATTGAGACCCGGGACAGAAGATACGAGCAGTACTTC.

This clonotype came up once. This chain uses TRBV12-3 or TRBV12-4 with TRBJ1-5, with unresolved D. V was clipped by 10 bases and J by 3 bases, with 16 bases between them. The CDR3 totals 14 residues. This CDR3 reads CAISLPGHNQPQHF. CDR3 nucleotides: TGTGCCATCTCTTTGCCGGGCCACAATCAGCCCCAGCATTTT.

This clonotype was found many times. CDR3 region: CASSPPSGGAADTQYF. In nucleotides, the CDR3 is TGCGCCAGCAGCCCTCCCAGCGGGGGGGCCGCAGATACGCAGTATTTT. The chain is built from TRBV5-1 and TRBJ2-3, with TRBD2 matching over 10 bases. The CDR3 length is 16 residues. After removal of 4 bases from V and 4 bases from J, the junction contained 9 bases not matched to a gene. Germline V gene data show CDR1 as SGHRS and CDR2 as YFSETQ.

This clonotype was observed many times. The V call is TRBV4-1, the J call TRBJ1-1; D is ambiguous. CDR3 length equals 11 residues. Between the trimmed V and J ends, which lost 9 bases and 3 bases, there was a span of 8 bases. Germline V CDR1 and CDR2: MGHRA, YSYEKL. The DNA for the CDR3 is TGCGCCAGTAAGGGTGACACTGAAGCTTTCTTT. The encoded protein is CASKGDTEAFF.

This clonotype was seen a single time. The chain recombines TRBV6-2 or TRBV6-3 with TRBJ1-6; D possibly corresponds to TRBD1 (6 bases). The V end was cut by 6 bases, the J end by 2 bases, with 11 bases between. The CDR3 length is 15 residues. Germline V gene sequence: CDR1 MNHEY, CDR2 SVGEGT. In nucleotides, the CDR3 is TGTGCCAGCAGCACAACAGGGACCTATAATTCACCCCTCCACTTT. Its translation: CASSTTGTYNSPLHF.

This clonotype was counted a few times. V usage is TRBV20-1 and J usage is TRBJ1-6, with TRBD1 as a possible D gene (5 bases). The CDR3 runs to 14 residues. V gave up 5 bases and J gave up 7 bases, with 15 bases separating them. Germline V gives CDR1 DFQATT, CDR2 SNEGSKA (reference sequence). CDR3 protein: CSARPGPTNSPLHF. CDR3 DNA: TGCAGTGCTCGCCCGGGACCAACGAATTCACCCCTCCACTTT.

The gene calls are TRBV9 and TRBJ1-6; D gene ambiguous. The V gene's germline CDR1 is SGDLS and CDR2 YYNGEE. The CDR3 totals 14 residues. V was shortened by 3 bases and J by 7 bases, with 11 bases between the two germline ends. The CDR3 loop reads CASSAGSGNSPLHF. In DNA form, the CDR3 reads TGTGCCAGCAGCGCCGGATCGGGGAATTCACCCCTCCACTTT.

Ten or more counts support this clonotype. J is TRBJ2-7 and V is TRBV5-1; D might be TRBD1 or TRBD2, each matching 5 bases. Trimming removed 0 bases at V and 7 bases at J, with 17 bases between. CDR3 length: 15 amino acids. Germline V gene data show CDR1 as SGHRS and CDR2 as YFSETQ. CDR3 residues: CASSLAVSGPGEQYF. DNA for the CDR3: TGCGCCAGCAGCTTGGCCGTCTCAGGGCCGGGGGAGCAGTACTTC.

CDR3 sequence (DNA): TGTGCCAGCAGATCACTCCGAGAGGGCACTGAAGCTTTCTTT. Protein sequence: CASRSLREGTEAFF. The rearrangement joins TRBV7-2 to TRBJ1-1; D unclear. The CDR3 covers 14 residues. Germline CDR1 and CDR2: SGHTA and FQGNSA. V was trimmed by 6 bases and J by 4 bases, leaving 15 bases between them.

The V call is TRBV2, the J call TRBJ1-1; unclear D gene. Germline CDR1 and CDR2: SNHLY and FYNNEI. Trimming stripped 5 bases from V and 0 bases from J, with 10 bases between. The CDR3 loop spans 14 amino acids. The CDR3 DNA reads as TGTGCCAGCAGTTCCGAGCACATGAACACTGAAGCTTTCTTT. It is translated as CASSSEHMNTEAFF.

The CDR3 DNA is TGTGCCAGCAGCTCCCAGGGGGGCCCGAACACTGAAGCTTTCTTT. Translating it yields CASSSQGGPNTEAFF. The V and J genes are TRBV11-2 and TRBJ1-1, with TRBD1 matching 7 bases. Germline CDR1 and CDR2: SGHAT and FQNNGV. V lost 4 bases to trimming and J lost 1 base; unmatched junction nucleotides: 6. The CDR3 contains 15 residues. Using reference TRBV11-2 and TRBJ1-1 for the parts outside the CDR3, the full variable domain is EAGVAQSPRYKIIEKRQSVAFWCNPISGHATLYWYQQILGQGPKLLIQFQNNGVVDDSQLPKDRFSAERLKGVDSTLKIQPAKLEDSAVYLCASSSQGGPNTEAFFGQGTRLTVV.

This clonotype has a handful of counts. The chain has TRBV5-1 and TRBJ2-7; TRBD1 aligns across 12 bases. The CDR3 has 14 amino acids. Germline V gene lookup returns CDR1 SGHRS and CDR2 YFSETQ. J was trimmed by 7 bases and V by 4 bases; bases with no gene match: 6. CDR3 DNA sequence: TGCGCCAGCAGCCGGGGACAGGGGGCGGAGGAGCAGTACTTC. Protein: CASSRGQGAEEQYF.

This clonotype was detected only a few times. The chain has TRBV7-6 and TRBJ1-5, with TRBD1 as a possible D gene (5 bases). Germline lookup yields CDR1 SGHVS and CDR2 FNYEAQ. CDR3 length equals 13 residues. Trimming removed 3 bases from V and 7 bases from J, with 10 bases in between. CDR3 nucleotide sequence: TGTGCCAGCAGCTTGGGACCGGGGCAGCCCCAGCATTTT. Translation: CASSLGPGQPQHF.

This clonotype was counted only a few times. The chain has TRBV30 and TRBJ1-3, with D perhaps TRBD1 (5 bases). This CDR3 is built from 13 residues. Trimming left V 1 base short and J 2 bases short, with 6 bases between. Germline CDR1 reads GTSNPN; CDR2 reads SVGIG (reference sequence). CDR3 in DNA: TGTGCCTGGAGTGCAGGGCCTGGAAACACCATATATTTT. It yields the protein CAWSAGPGNTIYF.

The chain carries TRBV7-8 and TRBJ1-3; D unclear. V lost 6 bases and J 2 bases, leaving 14 bases between the germline ends. This CDR3 has 15 amino acids. Looked up from germline, CDR1 is SGHVS and CDR2 is FQNEAQ. The CDR3 region has the DNA TGTGCCAGCAGACGCATCGGAGGGACTGGAAACACCATATATTTT. This translates into CASRRIGGTGNTIYF.

The chain recombines TRBV2 with TRBJ2-2; 7 nucleotides match TRBD2. This CDR3 is built from 16 residues. Trimming removed 6 bases from V and 0 bases from J; junction bases left unmatched: 7. Germline V gene data show CDR1 as SNHLY and CDR2 as FYNNEI. CDR3 sequence reads: CASSLTGTTNTGELFF. In DNA form, the CDR3 reads TGTGCCAGCAGCCTCACCGGGACTACGAACACCGGGGAGCTGTTTTTT.

This clonotype occurred a few times. This chain uses TRBV12-3 or TRBV12-4 with TRBJ2-3; the D gene is possibly TRBD2 (7 bases). V dropped 6 bases and J dropped 8 bases, with 18 bases sitting between them. The CDR3 covers 14 residues. CDR3 protein: CASSPSAGASTQYF. The CDR3 DNA reads TGTGCCAGCAGCCCTTCGGCGGGGGCGAGTACGCAGTATTTT.

V and J are TRBV2 and TRBJ1-4, with 9 bases aligning to TRBD1. V gave up 6 bases and J gave up 7 bases; unmatched junction bases: 0. The CDR3 spans 12 residues. The germline V gene has CDR1 SNHLY and CDR2 FYNNEI. The CDR3 protein is CASRDRGEKLFF. DNA of the CDR3: TGTGCCAGCAGGGACAGGGGTGAAAAACTGTTTTTT.

The chain employs TRBV7-2 and TRBJ1-1; TRBD1 is a possible D gene (6 bases). Germline loops: CDR1 SGHTA, CDR2 FQGNSA. V was shortened by 5 bases and J by 4 bases, with 17 bases between the two germline ends. This CDR3 comprises 15 residues. In DNA, the CDR3 is TGTGCCAGCAGCCTAGGGGGGGCAGGGATCACTGAAGCTTTCTTT. Translated: CASSLGGAGITEAFF.

This clonotype was recorded a few times. V is TRBV20-1 and J is TRBJ2-7; 13 bases map to TRBD2. The V gene's germline CDR1 is DFQATT and CDR2 SNEGSKA (reference sequence). This CDR3 is 17 amino acids long. The junction had 5 bases not matched to a gene; V was cut back by 0 bases and J by 0 bases. CDR3 residues: CSARDRLAGGSSYEQYF. CDR3 sequence (DNA): TGCAGTGCTAGAGATCGACTAGCGGGGGGTAGCTCCTACGAGCAGTACTTC.

The V and J genes are TRBV5-4 and TRBJ2-3; TRBD2 is a possible D gene (5 bases). This CDR3 contains 13 residues. The V end was cut by 5 bases, the J end by 7 bases, with 14 bases between. Germline V gene data show CDR1 as SGHNT and CDR2 as YYREEE (reference sequence). The DNA of the CDR3 is TGTGCCAGCAGTCCCGGACTGGAGTATACGCAGTATTTT. As protein: CASSPGLEYTQYF.